This TCR beta chain comes out of a study of T cells expressing NK-cell markers. The CDR3 is made up of 16 amino acids. The V gene's germline CDR1 is LGHNA and CDR2 YNFKEQ. TCRdb re-called the 5' RACE reads, yielding one record per CDR3 amino acid sequence without DNA. The sample includes over 250,000 distinct CDR3 sequences. This receptor was identified in a woman aged 18 to 75 in good health. The V gene is TRBV4-2, the J gene TRBJ2-7. Material: blood T cells: a sorted CD56 or NKG2C T cell subset, CD4+ or CD8+ T cells, or bulk PBMC T cells (not recorded which). This chain's CDR3 is CASSQDEAQAAYEQYF.